This T cell receptor beta chain stems from a study of STAT5B mutations in CD4+ large granular lymphocyte leukemia. For the study at large: The CDR3 'QG' motif was associated with a particular HLA allele among healthy donors.

Study-wide findings and caveats: Compared with healthy controls (2/35), patient top clones favored TRBV06 (8/27). About a quarter of private leukemic clonotypes occurred rarely in other patients' non-leukemic repertoires.

On this clone: Its antigen is currently unknown.

Sequenced by immunoSEQ multiplex PCR; TCRdb stores in-frame clones only, minus some. Among some 40,000 clones listed, 65% to 90% were seen once. Healthy controls were blood donor buffy coats. V lost 6 bases and J 1 base, leaving 21 bases between the germline ends. Germline assignment: CDR1 PRHDT and CDR2 FYEKMQ (reference sequence). The CDR3 has 17 residues. This sequence was found in a human donor in good health. Sequences were obtained from CD4+ T cells from blood buffy coats. V is TRBV13 and J is TRBJ1-1; maybe TRBD1 (6 bases). CDR3 nucleotide sequence: TGTGCCAGCAGTGTATGGGGGGCTTCGAAAGGGAACACTGAAGCTTTCTTT. It is translated as CASSVWGASKGNTEAFF.